These T cell receptor beta chains were read from a single sample in a study of neurological immune-mediated disorders. TCRdb processed the 5' RACE reads anew with MiXCR; each CDR3 protein has one entry. This sample yields about 52,000 distinct CDR3 sequences, of which over 3.5% are seen a single time; 5.5% to 7.5% belongs to the top ten. Sequencing was carried out using PBMCs. The receptor source for this set is a man aged 55 to 70 with multiple sclerosis. Both conserved end residues are part of each CDR3. A D gene is named only where the DNA matches it firmly. The size of a clone is reported for some rows only, either as once, few or many, or as a class for expanded clones.

d_gene,abundance,v_gene,j_gene,CDR3nt,CDR3aa
.,many,TRBV7-2,TRBJ2-1,TGTGCCAGCAGCTTAGAGATTCACGGTCTACCCTACAATGAGCAGTTCTTC,CASSLEIHGLPYNEQFF
TRBD1,many,TRBV5-1,TRBJ1-5,TGCGCCAGCAGCTTGGATGCAGGGGGAAAGCCCCAGCATTTT,CASSLDAGGKPQHF
.,many,TRBV5-1,TRBJ2-1,TGCGCCAGCAGCTCTGGGGCGCGTCTACTTTACAATGAGCAGTTCTTC,CASSSGARLLYNEQFF
TRBD1,few,TRBV6-5,TRBJ2-3,TGTGCCAGCAGTTACGGAAGGGACAGCGACGTCTTCACAGATACGCAGTATTTT,CASSYGRDSDVFTDTQYF
.,many,TRBV2,TRBJ2-3,TGTGCCAGCAGTGAATGGGGCGGTCCTAGGGGTACGCAGTATTTT,CASSEWGGPRGTQYF
.,.,TRBV21-1,TRBJ2-3,TGTGCCAGCCAAAGGGGAGATACGCAGTATTTT,CASQRGDTQYF
.,few,TRBV20-1,TRBJ2-3,TGCAGTGCTAGAGATCAATACGGAACAGATACGCAGTATTTT,CSARDQYGTDTQYF
.,many,TRBV20-1,TRBJ1-5,TGCAGTGCTAGGCGAACAGGTGGGGTCGGTCAGCCCCAGCATTTT,CSARRTGGVGQPQHF
.,many,TRBV5-1,TRBJ2-1,TGCGCCAGCAGCTTGGTGGTAGCTCGGGCCAATGAGCAGTTCTTC,CASSLVVARANEQFF
TRBD1,.,TRBV20-1,TRBJ2-6,TGCAGTGCAAGGGACAGGAGCTCTGGGGCCAACGTCCTGACTTTC,CSARDRSSGANVLTF
.,.,TRBV20-1,TRBJ2-7,TGCAGTGTGGGGGCCCCCAGCTCCTACGAGCAGTACTTC,CSVGAPSSYEQYF
.,medium-sized,TRBV12-5,TRBJ1-2,TGTGCTAGTGGAAACGACAGATTTGTATCGTATGGCTACACCTTC,CASGNDRFVSYGYTF
.,many,TRBV12-3/TRBV12-4,TRBJ1-1,TGTGCCAGCAGTTTAGGGGGACCGGGAACTGAAGCTTTCTTT,CASSLGGPGTEAFF
.,many,TRBV15,TRBJ2-1,TGTGCCACCAGCAGAGATTCGAGAGGTAATGAGCAGTTCTTC,CATSRDSRGNEQFF
TRBD2,many,TRBV5-1,TRBJ2-2,TGCGCCAGCAGCCCTAGCGGGGGTTACACCGGGGAGCTGTTTTTT,CASSPSGGYTGELFF
.,many,TRBV5-1,TRBJ2-3,TGCGCCAGCAGCTTGCTGGGGGAGGCCCGCACAGATACGCAGTATTTT,CASSLLGEARTDTQYF
.,many,TRBV5-1,TRBJ1-5,TGCGCCAGCAGCCCCGACAGCCGGAATCAGCCCCAGCATTTT,CASSPDSRNQPQHF
.,many,TRBV5-1,TRBJ2-3,TGCGCCACTCGAGGGACTAGCACAGATACGCAGTATTTT,CATRGTSTDTQYF
TRBD2,few,TRBV5-1,TRBJ2-7,TGCGCCAGCAGAGGACTAGCGGGAGTTGACGAGCAGTACTTC,CASRGLAGVDEQYF
.,many,TRBV7-2,TRBJ2-1,TGTGCCAGCAGCTTAGGATTCGCGCGGAGGTACAATGAGCAGTTCTTC,CASSLGFARRYNEQFF
TRBD2,many,TRBV20-1,TRBJ2-3,TGCACGGCCCTTTTAGCGGGAACAGATACGCAGTATTTT,CTALLAGTDTQYF
.,few,TRBV5-5,TRBJ2-2,TGTGCCAGCAGCCCACTAGCTGCGGACGGCGAGCTGTTTTTT,CASSPLAADGELFF
.,many,TRBV6-5,TRBJ2-1,TGTGCCAGCAGTGACCCCCGGGGGCCCTCCTACAATGAGCAGTTCTTC,CASSDPRGPSYNEQFF
TRBD2,many,TRBV28,TRBJ2-4,TGTGCCAGCTTAACCGCGGGAGGGAACATTCAGTACTTC,CASLTAGGNIQYF
.,medium-sized,TRBV28,TRBJ1-1,TGTGCCAGCAGCACTCCGCGGACGGGAGGCACTGAAGCTTTCTTT,CASSTPRTGGTEAFF
.,many,TRBV5-1,TRBJ2-1,TGCGCCAGCAGCAGGACCGGACTCAGGGACTCCTACAATGAGCAGTTCTTC,CASSRTGLRDSYNEQFF
.,many,TRBV18,TRBJ2-1,TGTGCCAGCTCACCGGGGACATACAATGAGCAGTTCTTC,CASSPGTYNEQFF
.,many,TRBV7-2,TRBJ1-1,TGTGCCAGCAGCCTCATAGGGCTGAACACTGAAGCTTTCTTT,CASSLIGLNTEAFF
.,many,TRBV3-1,TRBJ2-1,TGTGCCAGCAGCCAGTCGGGGGTAGGTTCGAATGAGCAGTTCTTC,CASSQSGVGSNEQFF
.,.,TRBV11-2,TRBJ1-1,TGTGACAGCAGCACCGCAGGGACTGAAGCTTTCTTT,CDSSTAGTEAFF
.,many,TRBV19,TRBJ1-1,TGTGCCATCTCGGGGAGACCGGGGGCTCGGACTGAAGCTTTCTTT,CAISGRPGARTEAFF
.,many,TRBV5-1,TRBJ2-5,TGCGCCAGCAGCTTTACGGAGACCCAGTACTTC,CASSFTETQYF
.,.,TRBV27,TRBJ1-3,TGTGCCAGCCGGTCTTTCTCTGGAAACACCATATATTTT,CASRSFSGNTIYF
.,many,TRBV5-1,TRBJ2-7,TGCGCCAGCAGTACGGAGGGAGCCTACGAGCAGTACTTC,CASSTEGAYEQYF
TRBD2,many,TRBV10-1,TRBJ2-4,TGCGCCAGCAGTGAGGGGCTAGCGGGTCAGTACTTC,CASSEGLAGQYF
TRBD1,many,TRBV20-1,TRBJ2-7,TGCAGTGCTAGTGGAGACAGGGCTTTCGTGGGTTACGAGCAGTACTTC,CSASGDRAFVGYEQYF
TRBD2,many,TRBV5-4,TRBJ2-3,TGTGCCAGCAGCTCCGGAGCGGGAGGGCACACAGATACGCAGTATTTT,CASSSGAGGHTDTQYF
TRBD2,many,TRBV29-1,TRBJ2-1,TGCAGCGTTGTACAAGTCCCGGGACTAGTCCATGAGCAGTTCTTC,CSVVQVPGLVHEQFF
TRBD2,many,TRBV5-1,TRBJ2-3,TGCGCCAGCAGCTTCGGCCAGCGGGGTAGCACAGATACGCAGTATTTT,CASSFGQRGSTDTQYF
TRBD1,many,TRBV28,TRBJ2-2,TGTGCCAGCAGGGCAAACAGGGGAAACACCGGGGAGCTGTTTTTT,CASRANRGNTGELFF
.,many,TRBV5-1,TRBJ2-1,TGCGCCAGCAGCTATGGACAGCGGGGTAATGAGCAGTTCTTC,CASSYGQRGNEQFF